Below, 17 T cell receptor beta chains from the same sample are listed, as sequenced in a study of cytomegalovirus exposure and HLA in healthy donors. The data were produced by immunoSEQ multiplex PCR, yet TCRdb's version contains in-frame clones alone and is incomplete. Of approximately 240,000 clones listed, around 90% are singletons. The sequenced sample was PBMCs. These receptors originate from a young woman in good health and CMV-seronegative.

The J gene is TRBJ1-1, the V gene TRBV6-5, with D possibly being TRBD1 (6 bases). Trimming removed 4 bases from V and 6 bases from J, with 15 bases in between. CDR3 length: 14 amino acids. Germline CDR1 reads MNHEY; CDR2 reads SVGAGI. The CDR3 sequence is CASSSTGSLAEAFF. DNA of the CDR3: TGTGCCAGCAGTTCAACAGGGAGCTTAGCTGAAGCTTTCTTT.

This chain uses TRBV18 with TRBJ1-1; 12 nucleotides match TRBD1. The V and J ends lost 2 bases and 3 bases, in that order; junction bases with no gene match: 13. From germline, CDR1 is KGHSH and CDR2 LQKENI. The CDR3 spans 19 residues. CDR3 sequence reads: CASSPRAGGQGASDTEAFF. CDR3 nucleotide sequence: TGTGCCAGCTCACCAAGGGCCGGGGGACAGGGGGCATCGGACACTGAAGCTTTCTTT.

The chain combines TRBV27 with TRBJ2-7; maybe TRBD2 (5 bases). The CDR3 covers 14 residues. The germline CDR1 and CDR2 sequences are MNHEY and SMNVEV (reference sequence). V lost 6 bases and J 2 bases, leaving 14 bases between the germline ends. The CDR3 region has the DNA TGTGCCAGCAGATACGAGGGCGTTGCCTACGAGCAGTACTTC. It translates to CASRYEGVAYEQYF.

The chain joins TRBV5-6 to TRBJ1-2; unclear D gene. The V gene's germline CDR1 is SGHDT and CDR2 YYEEEE. V lost 0 bases to trimming and J lost 10 bases, with 10 bases between them. The CDR3 runs 12 residues. The CDR3 region is CASSLGSRDYTF. CDR3 coding DNA: TGTGCCAGCAGCTTGGGATCCCGGGACTACACCTTC.

The chain carries TRBV2 and TRBJ1-2; D is undetermined. Germline V gives CDR1 SNHLY, CDR2 FYNNEI. This CDR3 is 9 amino acids long. V lost 10 bases and J lost 6, with 6 bases in between. The DNA for the CDR3 is TGTGCCACCCGTAATGGCTACACCTTC. Its protein product is CATRNGYTF.

The V call is TRBV29-1, the J call TRBJ2-1; TRBD2 aligns across 10 bases. V lost 7 bases, J lost 7 bases, and 16 bases stayed unmatched. Germline CDR1 and CDR2: SQVTM and ANQGSEA. CDR3 size: 16 residues. The CDR3 nucleotides are TGCAGCGCCGTAGGGGGAGCGGGAGGGCCCGGGAATGAGCAGTTCTTC. This gives the protein CSAVGGAGGPGNEQFF.

V and J are TRBV7-6 and TRBJ2-7; 9 nucleotides line up with TRBD1. Per the germline V gene, CDR1 is SGHVS and CDR2 is FNYEAQ. V shed 5 bases, J shed 1 base, and the junction held 9 bases outside the gene matches. The CDR3 has 16 residues. This CDR3 is CASSGWGQGVSYEQYF. In nucleotides, the CDR3 is TGTGCCAGCAGCGGTTGGGGACAGGGTGTTTCCTACGAGCAGTACTTC.

The rearrangement uses TRBV5-6 and TRBJ2-7, with 7 bases that match TRBD1. V shed 3 bases and J 4 bases; nucleotides not matched to a gene: 1. The CDR3 sequence is 12 residues long. Per the germline V gene, CDR1 is SGHDT and CDR2 is YYEEEE. In DNA form, the CDR3 reads TGTGCCAGCAGCTACAGGGGATACGAGCAGTACTTC. Its translation: CASSYRGYEQYF.

The chain recombines TRBV19 with TRBJ1-2, with 9 bases identical to TRBD1. The germline V gene encodes CDR1 LNHDA and CDR2 SQIVND (reference sequence). The V gene end was trimmed by 11 bases and the J gene end by 4 bases; junction bases not matched to a gene: 11. CDR3 length: 14 residues. CDR3 in amino acids: CAGRRQGEPYGYTF. The CDR3 coding sequence is TGTGCCGGACGTAGACAGGGGGAGCCCTATGGCTACACCTTC.

The V gene is TRBV30, the J gene TRBJ1-2, with 10 nucleotides matching TRBD1. V trimming: 7 bases; J trimming: 3 bases; junction bases outside the gene matches: 5. Germline CDR1 GTSNPN, CDR2 SVGIG (reference sequence). This CDR3 comprises 13 residues. Here the CDR3 reads CAYPGQGYYGYTF. The CDR3 bases are TGTGCCTATCCGGGACAGGGGTACTATGGCTACACCTTC.

DNA for the CDR3: TGCGCCAGCAGTCAATCAACTAGCGGGATCTCCTACAATGAGCAGTTCTTC. Residues: CASSQSTSGISYNEQFF. The genes are TRBV23-1 and TRBJ2-1; 10 bases are shared with TRBD2. TRBV23-1 is an ORF, with its function uncertain. The CDR3 length is 17 residues. V trimming: 0 bases; J trimming: 0 bases; junction bases outside the gene matches: 2.

The gene calls are TRBV7-2 and TRBJ2-7; a weak D match, TRBD2 (7 bases). Germline CDR1 reads SGHTA; CDR2 reads FQGNSA. The CDR3 has 16 residues. Trimming cost V 3 bases and J 7 bases, with 22 bases left between them. This CDR3 reads CASSFISGGLGGEQYF. For the CDR3, the DNA is TGTGCCAGCAGCTTCATATCAGGCGGACTAGGGGGGGAGCAGTACTTC.

V and J are TRBV18 and TRBJ1-2; the D gene is possibly TRBD1 (5 bases). Trimming removed 0 bases at V and 9 bases at J, with 11 bases between. The CDR3 runs to 13 residues. Germline V CDR1 and CDR2: KGHSH, LQKENI. CDR3 nucleotides: TGTGCCAGCTCACCACCTCAGGGTGGGAGCTACACCTTC. This translates into CASSPPQGGSYTF.

The chain uses TRBV6-5 and TRBJ2-5, with no clear D. CDR1 is MNHEY and CDR2 is SVGAGI in the germline V gene. The V end lost 0 bases, the J end lost 5 bases, and 13 bases lay between the germline ends. The CDR3 runs to 15 residues. Here the CDR3 reads CASSYSNSPVETQYF. For the CDR3, the DNA is TGTGCCAGCAGTTACTCGAACTCTCCCGTTGAGACCCAGTACTTC.

The chain links TRBV28 to TRBJ2-3; D call uncertain. The CDR3 is 14 amino acids. Deletions cut 1 base from V and 7 bases from J, with 12 bases between. The V gene's germline CDR1 is MDHEN and CDR2 SYDVKM. The CDR3 nucleotides read TGTGCCAGCAGTTTATTGGCCTTTACAAATACGCAGTATTTT. Translated: CASSLLAFTNTQYF.

This clone was counted a few times. The chain is built from TRBV19 and TRBJ2-7; 8 nucleotides match TRBD2. The CDR3 runs to 15 residues. Germline loops: CDR1 LNHDA, CDR2 SQIVND (reference sequence). The junction had 13 bases not matched to a gene; V was cut back by 9 bases and J by 3 bases. The CDR3 DNA follows: TGTGCCAGCTCCGACACCGGGACTAGTCGCTACGAGCAGTACTTC. It yields the protein CASSDTGTSRYEQYF. The full variable domain, completed using reference TRBV19 and TRBJ2-7, is DGGITQSPKYLFRKEGQNVTLSCEQNLNHDAMYWYRQDPGQGLRLIYYSQIVNDFQKGDIAEGYSVSREKKESFPLTVTSAQKNPTAFYLCASSDTGTSRYEQYFGPGTRLTVT.

The chain recombines TRBV6-5 with TRBJ2-7; the D gene is possibly TRBD2 (5 bases). V lost 4 bases to trimming and J lost 2 bases, with 15 bases between them. In germline, CDR1 is MNHEY, CDR2 SVGAGI. This CDR3 spans 15 amino acids. CDR3 DNA sequence: TGTGCCAGCAGTTTCACGTCGGAGAGGGCCTACGAGCAGTACTTC. Translated, it gives CASSFTSERAYEQYF.